This is a list of T cell receptor beta chains from one sample in a study of tumor T cells in aggressive B-cell lymphoma. Sequencing used immunoSEQ multiplex PCR; TCRdb keeps in-frame clones, though not all of them. The sample contains more than 7,500 clones, 82% of which appear only once. Sequences were obtained from tumor tissue. The source of these receptors is an adult with diffuse large B cell lymphoma. The CDR3 runs from the conserved cysteine through the conserved F or W. A D gene is named only where the DNA matches it firmly. For some rows the clone size is stated as once, few or many, or as a class when expanded; others skip it.

j_gene: TRBJ1-1
abundance: -
d_gene: TRBD1
v_gene: TRBV5-1
CDR3nt: TGCGCCAGCAGCTTGGGGACAGGGGTCACTGAAGCTTTCTTT
CDR3aa: CASSLGTGVTEAFF

j_gene: TRBJ2-5
abundance: -
d_gene: TRBD2
v_gene: TRBV9
CDR3nt: TGTGCCAGCAGCGTAGCTAAGGATCGGACTAGCGACCAAGAGACCCAGTACTTC
CDR3aa: CASSVAKDRTSDQETQYF

j_gene: TRBJ2-1
abundance: once
d_gene: TRBD2
v_gene: TRBV7-6
CDR3nt: TGTGCCAGCAGCTTGGCCGGGACTAGCGAGAGCAATGAGCAGTTCTTC
CDR3aa: CASSLAGTSESNEQFF

j_gene: TRBJ2-7
abundance: -
d_gene: -
v_gene: TRBV11-1
CDR3nt: TGTACCAGCAGCTTAAGGGGCCGCTCCTACGAGCAGTACTTC
CDR3aa: CTSSLRGRSYEQYF

j_gene: TRBJ1-1
abundance: -
d_gene: TRBD1
v_gene: TRBV4-2
CDR3nt: TGTGCCAGCAGCCTCCCGGACAGGGCCACTGAAGCTTTCTTT
CDR3aa: CASSLPDRATEAFF

j_gene: TRBJ2-3
abundance: -
d_gene: TRBD1
v_gene: TRBV7-9
CDR3nt: TGTGCCAGCAGCTTAGACAGGGGGCGAGTAAAAGATACGCAGTATTTT
CDR3aa: CASSLDRGRVKDTQYF

j_gene: TRBJ1-5
abundance: -
d_gene: TRBD1
v_gene: TRBV11-2
CDR3nt: TGTGCCAGCAGCCCGACAGGGGGCAATCAGCCCCAGCATTTT
CDR3aa: CASSPTGGNQPQHF

j_gene: TRBJ2-3
abundance: -
d_gene: TRBD2
v_gene: TRBV7-3
CDR3nt: TGTGCCAGCAGCTTAATCGGGGGGGGAGGGCGAACAGATACGCAGTATTTT
CDR3aa: CASSLIGGGGRTDTQYF

j_gene: TRBJ1-1
abundance: few
d_gene: -
v_gene: TRBV27
CDR3nt: TGTGCCAGCACCAAGGCGGCGGGGGCGGCTGAAGCTTTCTTT
CDR3aa: CASTKAAGAAEAFF

j_gene: TRBJ2-5
abundance: -
d_gene: TRBD2
v_gene: TRBV7-8
CDR3nt: TGTGCCAGCAGCTTATTGGGACTAGCGGGCCAAGAGACCCAGTACTTC
CDR3aa: CASSLLGLAGQETQYF

j_gene: TRBJ1-5
abundance: -
d_gene: -
v_gene: TRBV6-4
CDR3nt: TGTGCCAGCAGTGACCTCCCACGGGGGCCCCAGCATTTT
CDR3aa: CASSDLPRGPQHF

j_gene: TRBJ2-3
abundance: -
d_gene: -
v_gene: TRBV7-8
CDR3nt: TGTGCCAGCAGCCCATCGGACTGGAGCACAGATACGCAGTATTTT
CDR3aa: CASSPSDWSTDTQYF

j_gene: TRBJ2-1
abundance: -
d_gene: TRBD2
v_gene: TRBV7-9
CDR3nt: TGTGCCAGCAGCTTGTGGCGGGAGTTGAGGGAGCAGTTCTTC
CDR3aa: CASSLWRELREQFF

j_gene: TRBJ2-1
abundance: -
d_gene: TRBD1
v_gene: TRBV5-4
CDR3nt: TGTGCCAGCAACATACCGGGACAGGGCAATGAGCAGTTCTTC
CDR3aa: CASNIPGQGNEQFF

j_gene: TRBJ2-5
abundance: -
d_gene: -
v_gene: TRBV5-5
CDR3nt: TGTGCCAGCAGCTTCGCCCAGGGCTTAGTAGGGGAGACCCAGTACTTC
CDR3aa: CASSFAQGLVGETQYF

j_gene: TRBJ2-1
abundance: -
d_gene: -
v_gene: TRBV27
CDR3nt: TGTGCCAGCAGTCTAGAGCCCTCGATTAGTGTCAATGAGCAGTTCTTC
CDR3aa: CASSLEPSISVNEQFF

j_gene: TRBJ2-4
abundance: -
d_gene: -
v_gene: TRBV6-5
CDR3nt: TGTGCCAGCAGTCCGGGACTTACCAAAAACATTCAGTACTTC
CDR3aa: CASSPGLTKNIQYF

j_gene: TRBJ1-5
abundance: -
d_gene: TRBD1
v_gene: TRBV27
CDR3nt: TGTGCCAGCAGTGCCTACCCTACAGGGGGAGGCAATCAGCCCCAGCATTTT
CDR3aa: CASSAYPTGGGNQPQHF

j_gene: TRBJ1-2
abundance: -
d_gene: -
v_gene: TRBV11-2
CDR3nt: TGTGCCAGCTCAACCCCAGGGGCCTTTCATGGCTACACCTTC
CDR3aa: CASSTPGAFHGYTF

j_gene: TRBJ1-1
abundance: -
d_gene: -
v_gene: TRBV9
CDR3nt: TGTGTCAGCAGCCCCAGGGGCACTGAAGCTTTCTTT
CDR3aa: CVSSPRGTEAFF